A selection of T cell receptor beta chains follows, all from one sample in a study of cytotoxic CD8 clonotypes in ibrutinib-treated CLL. TCRdb keeps only in-frame clones here, not all; method: immunoSEQ multiplex PCR. The profile shows under 200,000 clones, roughly four fifths of them singletons. Sequencing was performed on PBMCs, taken after 24 months of ibrutinib treatment. The source is a human donor with chronic lymphocytic leukemia. Both conserved end residues are part of each CDR3. The order of the fields is V gene, D gene, J gene, CDR3 protein, CDR3 DNA. A D gene is named only where the DNA matches it firmly.

v_gene: TRBV6-6
d_gene: .
j_gene: TRBJ2-3
CDR3aa: CASSYRGDTQYF
CDR3nt: TGTGCCAGCAGTTACAGGGGGGATACGCAGTATTTT

v_gene: TRBV28
d_gene: .
j_gene: TRBJ1-5
CDR3aa: CASSLIVGQPQHF
CDR3nt: TGTGCCAGCAGTTTAATAGTCGGTCAGCCCCAGCATTTT

v_gene: TRBV7-2
d_gene: TRBD1
j_gene: TRBJ1-2
CDR3aa: CASSYSGTGNYGYTF
CDR3nt: TGTGCCAGCAGCTACTCCGGGACAGGGAATTATGGCTACACCTTC

v_gene: TRBV9
d_gene: .
j_gene: TRBJ1-2
CDR3aa: CASNPRGGGGYGYTF
CDR3nt: TGTGCCAGCAACCCCAGGGGAGGAGGGGGATATGGCTACACCTTC

v_gene: TRBV11-2
d_gene: TRBD1
j_gene: TRBJ2-7
CDR3aa: CASSFSRQGAGYEQYF
CDR3nt: TGTGCCAGCAGCTTTAGTAGACAGGGGGCGGGCTACGAGCAGTACTTC

v_gene: TRBV19
d_gene: TRBD1
j_gene: TRBJ1-3
CDR3aa: CASRETGGLGNTIYF
CDR3nt: TGTGCCAGTAGGGAGACAGGGGGTCTTGGAAACACCATATATTTT

v_gene: TRBV10-2
d_gene: TRBD2
j_gene: TRBJ2-7
CDR3aa: CASSSSGSYEQYF
CDR3nt: TGCGCCAGCAGTAGTAGCGGGAGTTACGAGCAGTACTTC

v_gene: TRBV7-9
d_gene: TRBD2
j_gene: TRBJ2-3
CDR3aa: CASSLGSGVTHTQYF
CDR3nt: TGTGCCAGCAGCTTAGGCAGCGGGGTGACACATACGCAGTATTTT

v_gene: TRBV4-1
d_gene: TRBD2
j_gene: TRBJ2-3
CDR3aa: CASSQSGTSGRDTQYF
CDR3nt: TGCGCCAGCAGCCAGTCCGGGACTAGCGGGAGGGATACGCAGTATTTT

v_gene: TRBV18
d_gene: TRBD1
j_gene: TRBJ1-2
CDR3aa: CASSAGTGSGAYGYTF
CDR3nt: TGTGCCAGCTCCGCCGGGACAGGGAGCGGGGCCTATGGCTACACCTTC